This TCR beta chain comes out of a study of blood T cell repertoires in COVID-19. On the study more broadly: T cells, B-cell-depleted T cells, or PBMCs provided the cDNA or gDNA that served as material.

Assignment of participants to cohorts was predicated upon participant-reported clinical history. Per the original methods: Amplified reference gene primers provided the basis for estimating nucleated cell counts. Some clones are missing from TCRdb's copy, which holds only in-frame ones; the method was immunoSEQ multiplex PCR. The V and J calls and clone size come from that table; D and trimming were worked out from the DNA. Altogether a few hundred thousand clones are present, 86% being singletons, with the ten largest covering roughly 3.8%. CDR1 is MNHEY and CDR2 is SMNVEV in the germline V gene (reference sequence). V lost 4 bases, J lost 1 base, and 3 bases stayed unmatched. The CDR3 length is 15 residues.

The sequence came from a woman aged 40 to 50 with acute COVID-19. Source material: PBMCs or T cells enriched from blood (not recorded which). The chain carries TRBV27 and TRBJ2-1; TRBD1 matches at 8 bases. The CDR3 reads CASSWGTGSYNEQFF. The DNA for the CDR3 is TGTGCCAGCAGTTGGGGGACAGGTTCCTACAATGAGCAGTTCTTC.